The clone carrying this T cell receptor beta chain is a singleton in its sample. Antigen: not known. This sample stems from a study of T cells and Merkel cell carcinoma outcomes. Points from the study as a whole: Merkel cell carcinoma outcomes were reportedly predicted by repertoire and T-cell density.

TCRdb's copy holds only in-frame clones and misses some; the assay was immunoSEQ multiplex PCR. The sample includes 11,000 to 15,000 clones, more than 90% of them seen just once. The TCR sequence derives from a human donor with Merkel cell carcinoma. The specimen was tumor tissue from Merkel cell carcinoma.

CDR3 region: CASSLGLNYGYTF. The CDR3 bases are TGCGCCAGCAGCCTCGGCCTAAACTATGGCTACACCTTC. The rearrangement joins TRBV5-1 to TRBJ1-2, with unresolved D. Germline lookup yields CDR1 SGHRS and CDR2 YFSETQ. This CDR3 region has 13 residues. V was cut by 4 bases and J by 2 bases, with 9 bases left in between.